These 29 T cell receptor beta chains came from one sample sequenced in a study of blood T cell repertoires in COVID-19. TCRdb's copy holds only in-frame clones and misses some; the assay was immunoSEQ multiplex PCR. The repertoire has fewer than 300,000 clones, approximately 85% of them found once; the top ten carry roughly 0.8%. The specimen was peripheral blood. The receptor set was obtained from a young woman with acute or convalescent COVID-19.

The genes are TRBV18 and TRBJ1-6; 8 nucleotides match TRBD1. The V and J ends lost 3 bases and 7 bases, in that order; junction bases with no gene match: 8. In germline, CDR1 is KGHSH, CDR2 LQKENI. The CDR3 is 16 amino acids. The CDR3 sequence is CASSPPGQVANSPLHF. CDR3 nucleotide sequence: TGTGCCAGCTCACCGCCGGGACAGGTGGCGAATTCACCCCTCCACTTT.

This chain uses TRBV14 with TRBJ2-7; TRBD2 matches 7 bases. This CDR3 is 13 amino acids long. V lost 6 bases to trimming and J lost 3 bases; unmatched junction nucleotides: 5. In germline, CDR1 is SGHDN, CDR2 FVKESK. CDR3: CASSWASGYEQYF. The CDR3 DNA sequence: TGTGCCAGCAGTTGGGCTAGCGGCTACGAGCAGTACTTC.

J is TRBJ2-2 and V is TRBV9, with a possible D match to TRBD1 (6 bases). Germline V gene sequence: CDR1 SGDLS, CDR2 YYNGEE. V was trimmed by 5 bases and J by 2 bases, leaving 13 bases between them. The CDR3 runs 15 residues. The CDR3 here is CASRADRTNTGELFF. For the CDR3, the DNA is TGTGCCAGCAGGGCGGACAGAACCAACACCGGGGAGCTGTTTTTT.

This chain joins TRBV5-1 and TRBJ2-1; 11 bases are a match to TRBD2. Germline CDR1 is SGHRS and CDR2 is YFSETQ. V dropped 6 bases and J dropped 9; count of bases not matched to a gene: 8. The CDR3 consists of 14 residues. In DNA form, the CDR3 reads TGCGCCAGCATGGCACTAGCGGGAGCGAGTGAGCAGTTCTTC. It codes for CASMALAGASEQFF.

J is TRBJ1-1 and V is TRBV5-1; 9 nucleotides line up with TRBD1. Germline V gene sequence: CDR1 SGHRS, CDR2 YFSETQ. The CDR3 runs 14 residues. The junction had 3 bases not matched to a gene; V was cut back by 2 bases and J by 4 bases. The CDR3 is CASSFTGGVTEAFF. As DNA, the CDR3 is TGCGCCAGCAGCTTCACAGGGGGCGTCACTGAAGCTTTCTTT. Based on the CDR3 plus reference TRBV5-1 and TRBJ1-1, the full variable domain is KAGVTQTPRYLIKTRGQQVTLSCSPISGHRSVSWYQQTPGQGLQFLFEYFSETQRNKGNFPGRFSGRQFSNSRSEMNVSTLELGDSALYLCASSFTGGVTEAFFGQGTRLTVV.

This chain's CDR3 is CASSRRGEKLFF. In DNA form, the CDR3 reads TGTGCCAGCAGCCGCCGGGGGGAAAAACTGTTTTTT. The chain links TRBV7-2 to TRBJ1-4, with D maybe TRBD1 (5 bases). Per germline, CDR1 SGHTA and CDR2 FQGNSA. The CDR3 extends over 12 amino acids. Trimming removed 5 bases from V and 8 bases from J, with 9 bases in between. Looking up the rest from reference TRBV7-2 and TRBJ1-4 gives the full variable domain: GAGVSQSPSNKVTEKGKDVELRCDPISGHTALYWYRQSLGQGLEFLIYFQGNSAPDKSGLPSDRFSAERTGGSVSTLTIQRTQQEDSAVYLCASSRRGEKLFFGSGTQLSVL.

This clone was seen more than once but under ten times. This chain joins TRBV10-1 and TRBJ2-7, with D maybe TRBD2 (6 bases). The germline gives CDR1 WNHNN, CDR2 SYGVQD (reference sequence). Trimming left V 6 bases short and J 2 bases short, with 11 bases between. The CDR3 totals 13 residues. CDR3 amino acids: CASSRGTTYEQYF. For the CDR3, the DNA is TGCGCCAGCAGCCGCGGGACCACCTACGAGCAGTACTTC.

The chain employs TRBV10-3 and TRBJ2-3; weak D call: TRBD2 (5 bases). CDR1 is ENHRY and CDR2 is SYGVKD in the germline V gene. The CDR3 loop spans 16 amino acids. Trimming shortened V by 6 bases and J by 0 bases, and 16 bases separated the two germline ends. CDR3 DNA sequence: TGTGCCATCAGCGGTTCTACGGGGAGTAGCACAGATACGCAGTATTTT. It yields the protein CAISGSTGSSTDTQYF.

As to this clone: The sample has other DNA sequences that encode this CDR3 too. The chain combines TRBV6-5 with TRBJ1-5; 9 nucleotides agree with TRBD1. This CDR3 contains 15 residues. After removal of 2 bases from V and 4 bases from J, the junction contained 3 bases not matched to a gene. Germline CDR1 reads MNHEY; CDR2 reads SVGAGI. For the CDR3, the DNA is TGTGCCAGCAGTTACAGCGGGACAGGGAATCAGCCCCAGCATTTT. Protein: CASSYSGTGNQPQHF.

This chain joins TRBV3-1 (or the pseudogene TRBV3-2) and TRBJ2-1; 9 positions agree with TRBD2. The CDR3 runs to 18 residues. Germline assignment: CDR1 LGHDT and CDR2 YNNKEL (reference sequence). Trimming cost V 0 bases and J 0 bases; bases outside gene matches: 6. DNA for the CDR3: TGTGCCAGCAGCCAAGATCTCCTAGCGGGGTACTCCTACAATGAGCAGTTCTTC. Translated: CASSQDLLAGYSYNEQFF.

This clone was seen only once. V gene TRBV9 combines with J gene TRBJ2-7; D not resolved. The V end was cut by 4 bases, the J end by 2 bases, with 16 bases between. The CDR3 extends over 15 amino acids. The germline CDR1 and CDR2 sequences are SGDLS and YYNGEE. As DNA, the CDR3 is TGTGCCAGCAGCCCCCAGATGTTAGCCGCCTACGAGCAGTACTTC. It translates to CASSPQMLAAYEQYF.

The chain uses TRBV2 and TRBJ1-5; no reliable D call. CDR3 length equals 14 residues. Germline-derived CDR1 and CDR2 are SNHLY and FYNNEI. V gave up 4 bases and J gave up 0 bases, with 7 bases separating them. CDR3 region: CASSVDYSNQPQHF. The CDR3 coding sequence is TGTGCCAGCAGTGTAGATTATAGCAATCAGCCCCAGCATTTT. Full variable domain (missing parts from reference TRBV2 and TRBJ1-5): EPEVTQTPSHQVTQMGQEVILRCVPISNHLYFYWYRQILGQKVEFLVSFYNNEISEKSEIFDDQFSVERPDGSNFTLKIRSTKLEDSAMYFCASSVDYSNQPQHFGDGTRLSIL.

The CDR3 region is CASSLRRDNGELFF. The CDR3 DNA sequence: TGCGCCAGCAGCTTGAGGCGGGATAACGGGGAGCTGTTTTTT. The chain uses TRBV5-1 and TRBJ2-2; D perhaps matches TRBD2 (6 bases). V was clipped by 1 base and J by 7 bases, with 11 bases between them. The CDR3 spans 14 residues. The V gene's germline CDR1 is SGHRS and CDR2 YFSETQ.

The chain carries TRBV9 and TRBJ2-5; tentative D call: TRBD1 (5 bases). Trimming shortened V by 0 bases and J by 1 base, and 7 bases separated the two germline ends. This CDR3 spans 14 amino acids. Germline V lookup: CDR1 SGDLS, CDR2 YYNGEE. The CDR3 DNA is TGTGCCAGCAGCGTAGCGCAGGGCCAAGAGACCCAGTACTTC. Its protein product is CASSVAQGQETQYF.

The chain uses TRBV5-1 and TRBJ2-2; tentatively, D is TRBD1 (6 bases). The CDR3 extends over 14 amino acids. Germline assignment: CDR1 SGHRS and CDR2 YFSETQ. Between the trimmed V and J ends, which lost 6 bases and 1 base, there was a span of 10 bases. CDR3 coding DNA: TGCGCCAGCACCGTGGACAGGAACACCGGGGAGCTGTTTTTT. Protein: CASTVDRNTGELFF.

The rearrangement joins TRBV4-2 to TRBJ1-1, with 7 bases that match TRBD1. Germline V lookup: CDR1 LGHNA, CDR2 YNFKEQ. With V trimmed by 0 bases and J by 9 bases, 7 bases remained unmatched. The CDR3 sequence is 14 residues long. Here the CDR3 DNA reads TGTGCCAGCAGCCAAGATGACAGGGCGGGTAAAGCTTTCTTT. It is translated as CASSQDDRAGKAFF.

This clone was counted a single time. The chain recombines TRBV2 with TRBJ1-1, with 8 positions matching TRBD1. The CDR3 totals 14 residues. Germline CDR1 is SNHLY and CDR2 is FYNNEI. With 7 bases clipped from V and 6 bases from J, the junction kept 10 bases outside the gene matches. The CDR3 DNA sequence: TGTGCCAGCACCGCGGACAGGGTCGGTGCTGAAGCTTTCTTT. Encoded protein: CASTADRVGAEAFF.

The V call is TRBV25-1, the J call TRBJ1-2; tentative D call: TRBD1 (6 bases). The length of the CDR3 is 14 residues. The germline gives CDR1 MGHDK, CDR2 SYGVNS. Trimming pared 7 bases from V and 1 base from J, leaving 13 bases between. The CDR3 region is CASKEAGDNYGYTF. For the CDR3, the DNA is TGTGCCAGCAAAGAGGCAGGGGATAACTATGGCTACACCTTC.

The rearrangement links TRBV4-3 to TRBJ2-2; 8 bases are a match to TRBD1. Trimming took 4 bases from V and 7 from J; bases not matched to a gene: 8. The germline gives CDR1 LGHNA, CDR2 YSLEER. CDR3 size: 15 residues. The CDR3 protein is CASSLGQGAYGELFF. The CDR3 nucleotides read TGCGCCAGCAGCCTGGGGCAGGGGGCTTACGGGGAGCTGTTTTTT.

This rearrangement joins TRBV6-2 or TRBV6-3 to TRBJ2-7; 11 bases line up with TRBD2. The CDR3 spans 17 residues. The ends lost 6 bases at V and 2 bases at J; junction bases unmatched: 12. CDR1 and CDR2 from the germline V gene are MNHEY and SVGEGT. The CDR3 region has the DNA TGTGCCAGCAGCAAAGGACTAGCGGGTTTCTCTACCTACGAGCAGTACTTC. This encodes CASSKGLAGFSTYEQYF.

The rearrangement links TRBV5-1 to TRBJ1-1; D is unresolved. V was trimmed by 0 bases and J by 5 bases, leaving 11 bases between them. CDR1 is SGHRS, CDR2 YFSETQ, per germline. The CDR3 contains 14 residues. The CDR3 spells CASSLGASGTEAFF. The CDR3 region has the DNA TGCGCCAGCAGCTTGGGGGCGTCGGGGACTGAAGCTTTCTTT.

V usage is TRBV30 and J usage is TRBJ1-4; 7 nucleotides align to TRBD1. From germline, CDR1 is GTSNPN and CDR2 SVGIG (reference sequence). With 3 bases clipped from V and 6 bases from J, the junction kept 13 bases outside the gene matches. The CDR3 is made up of 16 amino acids. The CDR3 loop reads CAWSAKHRGSDEKLFF. The CDR3 nucleotides are TGTGCCTGGAGCGCCAAGCACAGGGGATCGGATGAAAAACTGTTTTTT. The full variable domain, its missing parts supplied by reference TRBV30 and TRBJ1-4, is SQTIHQWPATLVQPVGSPLSLECTVEGTSNPNLYWYRQAAGRGLQLLFYSVGIGQISSEVPQNLSASRPQDRQFILSSKKLLLSDSGFYLCAWSAKHRGSDEKLFFGSGTQLSVL.

The V call is TRBV19, the J call TRBJ2-5, with 8 nucleotides matching TRBD2. CDR1 LNHDA and CDR2 SQIVND come from the germline V gene (reference sequence). CDR3 length: 16 amino acids. The junction had 12 bases not matched to a gene; V was cut back by 5 bases and J by 4 bases. CDR3 bases: TGTGCCAGTAGTCCGCCTAAAAGCGGGAGTGGAGAGACCCAGTACTTC. This sequence encodes CASSPPKSGSGETQYF.

The chain recombines TRBV4-3 with TRBJ1-6, with 8 bases identical to TRBD1. CDR1 and CDR2 (germline): LGHNA, YSLEER. The CDR3 covers 15 residues. The junction had 4 bases not matched to a gene; V was cut back by 0 bases and J by 9 bases. The CDR3 nucleotides read TGCGCCAGCAGCCAAGACAGGGGGCGGGTTTCACCCCTCCACTTT. Its protein is CASSQDRGRVSPLHF.

The V call is TRBV13, the J call TRBJ1-1, with D hard to call. This CDR3 comprises 15 residues. V lost 5 bases and J lost 1, with 14 bases in between. Looked up from germline, CDR1 is PRHDT and CDR2 is FYEKMQ (reference sequence). In nucleotides, the CDR3 is TGTGCCAGCAGCGAACTATTAATGGGGAACACTGAAGCTTTCTTT. As protein: CASSELLMGNTEAFF.

As DNA, the CDR3 is TGTGCCAGCAGCTTGGGGCGGGCGCTAGCGGGAGTTCGAGAGACCCAGTACTTC. Translation: CASSLGRALAGVRETQYF. The chain combines TRBV5-4 with TRBJ2-5; 10 bases agree with TRBD2. Germline values: CDR1 SGHNT, CDR2 YYREEE (reference sequence). The CDR3 is 18 residues long. With 0 bases clipped from V and 4 bases from J, the junction kept 12 bases outside the gene matches. Looking up the rest from reference TRBV5-4 and TRBJ2-5 gives the full variable domain: ETGVTQSPTHLIKTRGQQVTLRCSSQSGHNTVSWYQQALGQGPQFIFQYYREEENGRGNFPPRFSGLQFPNYSSELNVNALELDDSALYLCASSLGRALAGVRETQYFGPGTRLLVL.

The chain carries TRBV10-3 and TRBJ2-7; the match to TRBD2 covers 8 bases. This CDR3 spans 15 amino acids. J lost 3 bases, V lost 10 bases, and 14 bases had no gene match. Germline assignment: CDR1 ENHRY and CDR2 SYGVKD. The CDR3 here is CATGVSSGISYEQYF. The DNA of the CDR3 is TGTGCCACCGGAGTCAGTAGCGGGATTAGCTACGAGCAGTACTTC.

The genes are TRBV30 and TRBJ2-1; 9 nucleotides align to TRBD2. CDR1 GTSNPN and CDR2 SVGIG come from the germline V gene (reference sequence). The CDR3 is 16 residues long. J lost 4 bases, V lost 7 bases, and 14 bases had no gene match. In nucleotides, the CDR3 is TGTGCCTTTGGGCAGGGGGAAGCGGGAGGATACAATGAGCAGTTCTTC. Translated, it gives CAFGQGEAGGYNEQFF.

The chain recombines TRBV27 with TRBJ1-1; 9 bases fit TRBD1. The CDR3 is 15 amino acids. V was clipped by 8 bases and J by 1 base; unmatched bases: 8. Germline loops: CDR1 MNHEY, CDR2 SMNVEV (reference sequence). In DNA, the CDR3 is TGTGCCAGCTGGGAACAGGGGGCTTGGAACACTGAAGCTTTCTTT. Protein: CASWEQGAWNTEAFF.